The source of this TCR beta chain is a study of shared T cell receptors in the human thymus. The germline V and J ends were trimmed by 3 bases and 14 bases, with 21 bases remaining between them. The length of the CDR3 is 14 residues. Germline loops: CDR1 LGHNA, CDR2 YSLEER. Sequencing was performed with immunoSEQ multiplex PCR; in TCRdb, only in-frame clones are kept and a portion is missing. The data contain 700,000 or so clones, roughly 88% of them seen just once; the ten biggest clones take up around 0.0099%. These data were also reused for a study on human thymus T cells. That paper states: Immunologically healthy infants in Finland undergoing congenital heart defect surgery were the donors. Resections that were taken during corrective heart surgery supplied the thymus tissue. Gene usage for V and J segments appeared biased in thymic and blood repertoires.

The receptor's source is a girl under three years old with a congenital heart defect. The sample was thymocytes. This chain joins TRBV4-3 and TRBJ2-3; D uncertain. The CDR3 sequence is CASSQGSSSNARYF. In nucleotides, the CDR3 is TGCGCCAGCAGCCAGGGCAGCTCCAGTAACGCGCGGTATTTT.